Shown below are 4 T cell receptor beta chains from a single sample sequenced in a study of post-analysis software for immune sequencing data. No antigen has been assigned to these receptors. Study-wide findings and caveats: Controls had lower frequencies than patients of five or six TRBV segments, which included TRBV5-6, TRBV5-1 and TRBV20-1.

Sequencing libraries made from TCR beta cDNA carried unique molecular identifiers. TCRdb reprocessed the PCR reads with MiXCR, giving one entry per CDR3 protein. The sample lists some 890,000 distinct CDR3 sequences; around 53% were seen once. The sequenced material came from blood. Receptor source: a girl aged 10 to 17 with multiple sclerosis.

The V and J genes are TRBV12-3 or TRBV12-4 and TRBJ2-5, with D possibly TRBD2 on 5 matching bases. The last part of the DNA fits TRBJ2-7 better; the J call may be wrong. This CDR3 comprises 13 residues. The CDR3 bases are TGTGCCAGCATCAAAGGCGGACTCTACGAGCAGTACTTC. Its translation is CASIKGGLYEQYF.

This clonotype came up a few times. J is TRBJ2-4 and V is TRBV7-2; TRBD2 matches 8 bases. J gave up 13 bases and V 5 bases, and 13 bases lay outside the gene matches. Germline V gene data show CDR1 as SGHTA and CDR2 as FQGNSA. The CDR3 has 14 residues. The CDR3 here is CASSPPGTREEQYF. The CDR3 DNA follows: TGTGCCAGCAGCCCCCCCGGGACTAGAGAAGAGCAGTACTTC.

This sequence joins TRBV7-6 and TRBJ2-1; 11 bases are shared with TRBD2. After removal of 5 bases from V and 5 bases from J, the junction contained 8 bases not matched to a gene. The CDR3 spans 16 residues. Germline V gives CDR1 SGHVS, CDR2 FNYEAQ. The DNA for the CDR3 is TGTGCCAGCAGCGCGGGGACTAGCGGACCCGACAATGAGCAGTTCTTC. Translated, it gives CASSAGTSGPDNEQFF.

The J gene is TRBJ1-2, the V gene TRBV7-2; D unclear. V was cut by 1 base and J by 3 bases, with 12 bases left in between. The CDR3 sequence is 15 residues long. Looked up from germline, CDR1 is SGHTA and CDR2 is FQGNSA. CDR3 in DNA: TGTGCCAGCAGCTTAGAGGCAGGAAACTACTATGGCTACACCTTC. It specifies CASSLEAGNYYGYTF.